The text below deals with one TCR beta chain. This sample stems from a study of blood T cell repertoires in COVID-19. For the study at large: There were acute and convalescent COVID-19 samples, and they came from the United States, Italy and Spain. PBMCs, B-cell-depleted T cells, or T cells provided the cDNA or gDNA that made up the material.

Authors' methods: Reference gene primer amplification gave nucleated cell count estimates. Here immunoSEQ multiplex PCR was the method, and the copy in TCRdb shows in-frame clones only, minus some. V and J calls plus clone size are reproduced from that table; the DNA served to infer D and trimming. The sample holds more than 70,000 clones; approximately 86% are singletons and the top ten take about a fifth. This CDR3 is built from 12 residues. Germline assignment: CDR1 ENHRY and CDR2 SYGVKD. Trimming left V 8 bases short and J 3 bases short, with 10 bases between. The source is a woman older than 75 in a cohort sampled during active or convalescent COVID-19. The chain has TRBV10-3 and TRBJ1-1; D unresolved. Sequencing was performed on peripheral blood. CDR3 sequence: CAIAEGYTEAFF. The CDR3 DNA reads TGTGCCATCGCAGAGGGATACACTGAAGCTTTCTTT.